One sample yielded the 27 T cell receptor beta chains listed below, sequenced in a study of OX40 agonist ivuxolimab in advanced cancers. TCRdb's copy holds only in-frame clones and misses some; the assay was immunoSEQ multiplex PCR. The sample lists 55,000 to 75,000 clones, just over 85% occurring once. This material consisted of CD4+ or CD8+ T cells sorted from blood, taken in a trial of the OX40 agonist ivuxolimab. The source is an adult with an advanced solid tumor such as melanoma, head and neck, liver or kidney cancer.

This clone showed up just once. This sequence joins TRBV7-8 and TRBJ2-1, with 9 bases that match TRBD2. The CDR3 totals 16 residues. Losses at the gene ends were 5 bases for V and 2 bases for J; bases not matched to a gene: 7. Germline lookup yields CDR1 SGHVS and CDR2 FQNEAQ. CDR3 coding DNA: TGTGCCAGCAGCAGAGGCGGGGGGGCGGCCTACAATGAGCAGTTCTTC. It encodes CASSRGGGAAYNEQFF. Supplemented by reference TRBV7-8 and TRBJ2-1, the full variable domain reads GAGVSQSPRYKVAKRGQDVALRCDPISGHVSLFWYQQALGQGPEFLTYFQNEAQLDKSGLPSDRFFAERPEGSVSTLKIQRTQQEDSAVYLCASSRGGGAAYNEQFFGPGTRLTVL.

The CDR3: CASRPSGALETQYF. The CDR3 DNA reads as TGTGCCAGCAGACCTAGCGGAGCCCTTGAGACCCAGTACTTC. The chain links TRBV11-1 to TRBJ2-5, with 7 bases aligning to TRBD2. The germline gives CDR1 SGHAT, CDR2 FQDESV (reference sequence). The CDR3 contains 14 residues. The V and J ends lost 6 bases and 5 bases, in that order; junction bases with no gene match: 9.

The V call is TRBV6-6, the J call TRBJ2-7; TRBD1 matches 9 bases. V was clipped by 2 bases and J by 2 bases; unmatched bases: 7. CDR1 and CDR2 from the germline V gene are MNHNY and SVGAGI (reference sequence). The CDR3 has 16 residues. The CDR3 loop reads CASSYRRTGETYEQYF. CDR3 sequence (DNA): TGTGCCAGCAGTTACCGCCGGACAGGGGAAACCTACGAGCAGTACTTC.

V gene TRBV27 combines with J gene TRBJ1-2; 8 bases are shared with TRBD1. J lost 5 bases, V lost 6 bases, and 11 bases had no gene match. Per the germline V gene, CDR1 is MNHEY and CDR2 is SMNVEV (reference sequence). The CDR3 is 15 amino acids. CDR3 DNA sequence: TGTGCCAGCAGACGCGGGACAGGACCAACATATGGCTACACCTTC. Its protein is CASRRGTGPTYGYTF.

The rearrangement joins TRBV29-1 to TRBJ2-1; 7 bases match TRBD1. Germline CDR1 is SQVTM and CDR2 is ANQGSEA. J was trimmed by 11 bases and V by 4 bases; bases with no gene match: 8. The CDR3 is 12 amino acids. CDR3 amino acids: CSVVKGANQQFF. The CDR3 DNA follows: TGCAGCGTTGTAAAGGGGGCGAATCAGCAGTTCTTC.

This clone was seen a few times. The chain carries TRBV6-1 and TRBJ2-1; D might be TRBD2 (6 bases). The CDR3 is 12 amino acids. In germline, CDR1 is MNHNS, CDR2 SASEGT. V shed 5 bases and J shed 6 bases, with 8 bases lying between them. In DNA form, the CDR3 reads TGTGCCAGCAGTTTGGGAGGCAATGAGCAGTTCTTC. This translates into CASSLGGNEQFF.

The DNA for the CDR3 is TGCGCCAGCAGTCCCGCAGGGCTCGGCACAGATACGCAGTATTTT. This codes for CASSPAGLGTDTQYF. This chain links TRBV5-1 with TRBJ2-3; TRBD1 is a possible D gene (5 bases). Germline CDR1 SGHRS, CDR2 YFSETQ. Trimming pared 5 bases from V and 1 base from J, leaving 14 bases between. The CDR3 extends over 15 amino acids.

The chain is built from TRBV27 and TRBJ1-5; the D is unclear. Trimming cost V 7 bases and J 2 bases, with 12 bases left between them. Germline loops: CDR1 MNHEY, CDR2 SMNVEV (reference sequence). The CDR3 has 14 amino acids. In DNA form, the CDR3 reads TGTGCCAGCAAGGGAAGGGAGGGCAATCAGCCCCAGCATTTT. As protein: CASKGREGNQPQHF.

The chain links TRBV5-1 to TRBJ2-2; D call uncertain. Germline assignment: CDR1 SGHRS and CDR2 YFSETQ. The V end lost 0 bases, the J end lost 4 bases, and 10 bases lay between the germline ends. The CDR3 contains 15 residues. CDR3 bases: TGCGCCAGCAGCTTGGCCCAAATGGGCACCGGGGAGCTGTTTTTT. This encodes CASSLAQMGTGELFF.

This chain joins TRBV6-5 and TRBJ2-3; no firm D call. The CDR3 length is 15 residues. V gave up 5 bases and J gave up 1 base, with 13 bases separating them. Per the germline V gene, CDR1 is MNHEY and CDR2 is SVGAGI. CDR3 nucleotides: TGTGCCAGCAGTCGCTCCTTAAAAGGCACAGATACGCAGTATTTT. Residues: CASSRSLKGTDTQYF.

This chain connects TRBV19 to TRBJ2-7; the D gene is possibly TRBD1 (6 bases). The CDR3 is 13 amino acids. Germline CDR1 and CDR2: LNHDA and SQIVND (reference sequence). The V gene lost 6 bases and the J gene lost 2 bases, with 11 bases spanning the gap. CDR3 region: CASSLRTAYEQYF. The CDR3 DNA sequence: TGTGCCAGTAGCCTCCGGACAGCCTACGAGCAGTACTTC.

This rearrangement joins TRBV7-2 to TRBJ2-1; 12 bases are shared with TRBD2. With V trimmed by 1 base and J by 6 bases, 4 bases remained unmatched. The CDR3 has 16 residues. Germline-derived CDR1 and CDR2 are SGHTA and FQGNSA. This CDR3 is CASSLGTSGKGNEQFF. CDR3 in DNA: TGTGCCAGCAGCTTAGGGACTAGCGGGAAGGGCAATGAGCAGTTCTTC.

The chain links TRBV4-1 to TRBJ1-2; 9 bases match TRBD1. Germline V gene lookup returns CDR1 MGHRA and CDR2 YSYEKL. The CDR3 spans 18 residues. J lost 6 bases, V lost 7 bases, and 21 bases had no gene match. CDR3 sequence (DNA): TGCGCCAGCAACCCGACGGGGACAGGGATCCGGTCGTCGGATGGCTACACCTTC. Its protein is CASNPTGTGIRSSDGYTF.

The chain couples TRBV27 to TRBJ1-3; TRBD1 matches 8 bases. Germline trimming cut 5 bases from V and 2 bases from J; bases unmatched to any gene: 2. The CDR3 runs to 14 residues. Germline V lookup: CDR1 MNHEY, CDR2 SMNVEV (reference sequence). For the CDR3, the DNA is TGTGCCAGCAGTCGGACAGGGACTGGAAACACCATATATTTT. Amino acid sequence: CASSRTGTGNTIYF.

This sequence joins TRBV2 and TRBJ1-2; a weak D match, TRBD1 (6 bases). This CDR3 contains 13 residues. Trimming left V 8 bases short and J 4 bases short, with 14 bases between. CDR1 is SNHLY, CDR2 FYNNEI, per germline. CDR3 protein: CASAEGVFYGYTF. CDR3 nucleotides: TGTGCCAGCGCAGAGGGGGTTTTCTATGGCTACACCTTC.

A remark on this clone: Within the sample, other DNA sequences also encode this same CDR3. The chain carries TRBV19 and TRBJ2-5; either TRBD1 or TRBD2 may fit D (6 bases each). The CDR3 runs to 13 residues. Trimming took 7 bases from V and 2 from J, leaving 11 bases between them. Germline-derived CDR1 and CDR2 are LNHDA and SQIVND (reference sequence). CDR3 in amino acids: CASNQGRQETQYF. CDR3 bases: TGTGCCAGTAACCAGGGGAGGCAAGAGACCCAGTACTTC.

This clone appeared a few times. This chain links TRBV7-2 with TRBJ2-7; 7 nucleotides align to TRBD2. In germline, CDR1 is SGHTA, CDR2 FQGNSA. The ends lost 1 base at V and 3 bases at J; junction bases unmatched: 3. The CDR3 loop spans 14 amino acids. This CDR3 is CASSLGGRDYEQYF. The CDR3 nucleotides are TGTGCCAGCAGCTTAGGCGGGAGAGACTACGAGCAGTACTTC.

This sequence joins TRBV10-2 and TRBJ1-5; D is uncertain. Germline V gene sequence: CDR1 WSHSY, CDR2 SAAADI. The CDR3 covers 16 residues. V shed 0 bases and J shed 2 bases, with 11 bases lying between them. As DNA, the CDR3 is TGCGCCAGCAGTGAGTCGGGAGGGTGGGGCAATCAGCCCCAGCATTTT. As protein: CASSESGGWGNQPQHF.

This clone was detected only a few times. This chain links TRBV2 with TRBJ2-1; TRBD2 agrees at 7 bases. Germline V gene sequence: CDR1 SNHLY, CDR2 FYNNEI. The ends lost 7 bases at V and 5 bases at J; junction bases unmatched: 5. This CDR3 has 13 amino acids. The CDR3 region has the DNA TGTGCCAGCAAGGAGCGGGAAAACAATGAGCAGTTCTTC. Protein product: CASKERENNEQFF. The variable domain in full, with the rest retrieved from reference TRBV2 and TRBJ2-1, is EPEVTQTPSHQVTQMGQEVILRCVPISNHLYFYWYRQILGQKVEFLVSFYNNEISEKSEIFDDQFSVERPDGSNFTLKIRSTKLEDSAMYFCASKERENNEQFFGPGTRLTVL.

The rearrangement uses TRBV28 and TRBJ1-1; D ambiguous. This CDR3 has 11 amino acids. Germline loops: CDR1 MDHEN, CDR2 SYDVKM. V was pared by 4 bases and J by 8 bases, with 8 bases between. CDR3 in amino acids: CASSYQREAFF. As DNA, the CDR3 is TGTGCCAGCAGTTATCAGCGGGAAGCTTTCTTT.

The rearrangement joins TRBV5-1 to TRBJ1-2, with 9 positions matching TRBD1. Trimming cost V 4 bases and J 2 bases; bases outside gene matches: 12. This CDR3 is 17 amino acids long. Germline CDR1 reads SGHRS; CDR2 reads YFSETQ. The chain's CDR3 is CASSALGGGTGNYGYTF. CDR3 bases: TGCGCCAGCAGCGCCCTGGGTGGCGGGACAGGGAACTATGGCTACACCTTC.

The count of this clone is one. In DNA form, the CDR3 reads TGTGCCAGCAGCTTTGGCCAGGGCAATGAGCAGTTCTTC. This encodes CASSFGQGNEQFF. The rearrangement links TRBV7-6 to TRBJ2-1, with D possibly TRBD1 on 5 matching bases. This CDR3 contains 13 residues. The germline V gene has CDR1 SGHVS and CDR2 FNYEAQ. The V end lost 3 bases, the J end lost 6 bases, and 9 bases lay between the germline ends.

The count of this clone is one. V usage is TRBV7-2 and J usage is TRBJ2-7; 11 bases align to TRBD2. CDR1 is SGHTA, CDR2 FQGNSA, per germline. The CDR3 spans 18 residues. The V and J ends lost 1 base and 2 bases, in that order; junction bases with no gene match: 10. The CDR3, as DNA: TGTGCCAGCAGCTTAGTCCTCCCACTAGCGGGGGAAACCTACGAGCAGTACTTC. This translates into CASSLVLPLAGETYEQYF.

The chain is built from TRBV28 and TRBJ2-7; D is ambiguous. CDR1 is MDHEN and CDR2 is SYDVKM in the germline V gene. V lost 6 bases to trimming and J lost 2 bases, with 8 bases between them. The CDR3 has 12 amino acids. CDR3 sequence reads: CASSTPPYEQYF. In DNA form, the CDR3 reads TGTGCCAGCAGCACCCCTCCCTACGAGCAGTACTTC.

The J gene is TRBJ1-3, the V gene TRBV6-5, with TRBD1 matching 8 bases. From germline, CDR1 is MNHEY and CDR2 SVGAGI. This CDR3 is 16 amino acids long. V was pared by 0 bases and J by 4 bases, with 5 bases of the junction left unmatched. The CDR3 DNA is TGTGCCAGCAGTTACTCCCAACAGGGGGGAGGAAACACCATATATTTT. Amino acid sequence: CASSYSQQGGGNTIYF.

The chain carries TRBV19 and TRBJ1-1; D is unclear. Trimming removed 5 bases at V and 4 bases at J, with 11 bases between. This CDR3 spans 13 amino acids. Germline V CDR1 and CDR2: LNHDA, SQIVND (reference sequence). CDR3 amino acids: CASSPQRSTEAFF. The CDR3 bases are TGTGCCAGTAGTCCCCAGCGGTCCACTGAAGCTTTCTTT. The whole variable domain, remainder taken from reference TRBV19 and TRBJ1-1, is DGGITQSPKYLFRKEGQNVTLSCEQNLNHDAMYWYRQDPGQGLRLIYYSQIVNDFQKGDIAEGYSVSREKKESFPLTVTSAQKNPTAFYLCASSPQRSTEAFFGQGTRLTVV.

This clone was observed a few times. The chain recombines TRBV19 with TRBJ2-4, with D possibly matching TRBD2 (5 bases). Trimming cost V 2 bases and J 5 bases, with 10 bases left between them. CDR3 length equals 14 residues. Germline CDR1 is LNHDA and CDR2 is SQIVND (reference sequence). CDR3 sequence (DNA): TGTGCCAGTAGTATAAGGGCGGGCCAAAACATTCAGTACTTC. Residues: CASSIRAGQNIQYF.